This T cell receptor beta chain was obtained from a study of blood T cell repertoires in COVID-19. Study in general: Acute and convalescent COVID-19 specimens originated in the United States, Italy and Spain. PBMCs, B-cell-depleted T cells, or T cells provided the cDNA or gDNA that made up the material.

A single count supports this clone. Per the study methods: Reference gene primer amplification gave nucleated cell count estimates. Here immunoSEQ multiplex PCR was the method, and the copy in TCRdb shows in-frame clones only, minus some. The V and J calls and clone size come from that table; D and trimming were worked out from the DNA. The sample lists fewer than 90,000 clones, around 80% occurring once. The germline CDR1 and CDR2 sequences are KGHDR and SFDVKD. The CDR3 has 16 residues. Unmatched junction bases numbered 9, after V lost 4 bases and J lost 4 bases. The receptor's source is a human donor in a cohort sampled during active COVID-19. The chain couples TRBV24-1 to TRBJ2-1, with 7 bases fitting TRBD1. The source material was peripheral blood. The CDR3 region has the DNA TGTGCCACCAGTGAAAGGACAGGCCTCTATTACAATGAGCAGTTCTTC. It specifies CATSERTGLYYNEQFF.